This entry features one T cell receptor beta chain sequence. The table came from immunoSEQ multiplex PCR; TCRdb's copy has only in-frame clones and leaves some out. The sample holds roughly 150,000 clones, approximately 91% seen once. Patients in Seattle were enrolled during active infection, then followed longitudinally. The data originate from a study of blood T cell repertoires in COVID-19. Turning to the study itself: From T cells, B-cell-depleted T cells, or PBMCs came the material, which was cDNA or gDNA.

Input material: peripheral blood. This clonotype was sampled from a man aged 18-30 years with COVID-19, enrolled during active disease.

In DNA form, the CDR3 reads TGTGCCAGTAGCCTACGACAGGGACAGGGGTACGAGCAGTACTTC. Translation: CASSLRQGQGYEQYF. This chain links TRBV19 with TRBJ2-7, with 10 bases fitting TRBD1. Unmatched junction bases numbered 9, after V lost 6 bases and J lost 4 bases. Looked up from germline, CDR1 is LNHDA and CDR2 is SQIVND (reference sequence). This CDR3 has 15 residues.